This T cell receptor (beta chain) appears in the sequencing data of a study of shared clonotypes between healthy human individuals. Study results and caveats: Depth was large, yet rarefaction showed that sorted-subset sequencing was incomplete.

The germline V gene has CDR1 SGHTA and CDR2 FQGTGA. The CDR3 contains 14 residues. V trimming: 2 bases; J trimming: 0 bases; junction bases outside the gene matches: 1. An assay was performed, and its level was deep. It was across several immunoSEQ plates that each subset's genomic DNA was evenly split. Using immunoSEQ multiplex PCR, the repertoire was profiled, and TCRdb retains in-frame clones only, with some absent. The table has approximately 1.5 million clones, about 98.5% seen once; the top ten hold 0.36%. Regarding this clone: Antigen specificity is unknown.

The chain uses TRBV7-3 and TRBJ2-7, with TRBD1 identical over 7 bases. This TCR came from a man aged 25-45 years in good health. Specimen: naive CD4+ T cells sorted from blood. Subset meaning: CD45RA+ positively selected. As DNA, the CDR3 is TGTGCCAGCAGCTTAGACAGGGACTCCTACGAGCAGTACTTC. This codes for CASSLDRDSYEQYF.